This TCR beta chain was obtained from a study of control samples from healthy donors and cancer patients. Data came from immunoSEQ multiplex PCR; TCRdb stores just in-frame clones and leaves some out. The top ten clones hold about a fifth of a sample with 40,000 or so clones, about 91% of them seen once. This CDR3 contains 18 residues. Germline CDR1 MDHEN, CDR2 SYDVKM. After removal of 3 bases from V and 6 bases from J, the junction contained 11 bases not matched to a gene. The material sequenced was PBMCs. This chain connects TRBV28 to TRBJ2-1, with 13 bases matching TRBD2. The receptor comes from a woman in her forties with head and neck cancer. This chain's CDR3 is CASSFPKGLAGPSNEQFF. CDR3 in DNA: TGTGCCAGCAGTTTCCCGAAGGGACTAGCGGGGCCCTCCAATGAGCAGTTCTTC.